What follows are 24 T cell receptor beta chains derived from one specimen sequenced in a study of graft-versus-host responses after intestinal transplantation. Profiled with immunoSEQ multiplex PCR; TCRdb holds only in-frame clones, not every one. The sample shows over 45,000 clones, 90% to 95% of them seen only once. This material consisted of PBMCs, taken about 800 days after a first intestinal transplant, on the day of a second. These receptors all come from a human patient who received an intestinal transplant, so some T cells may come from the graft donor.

CDR3 amino acids: CASSQTEELMNTEAFF. DNA for the CDR3: TGTGCCAGCTCACAGACAGAAGAACTTATGAACACTGAAGCTTTCTTT. V is TRBV18 and J is TRBJ1-1; TRBD1 is a possible D gene (5 bases). V lost 4 bases to trimming and J lost 0 bases, with 15 bases between them. Germline values: CDR1 KGHSH, CDR2 LQKENI. This CDR3 has 16 residues.

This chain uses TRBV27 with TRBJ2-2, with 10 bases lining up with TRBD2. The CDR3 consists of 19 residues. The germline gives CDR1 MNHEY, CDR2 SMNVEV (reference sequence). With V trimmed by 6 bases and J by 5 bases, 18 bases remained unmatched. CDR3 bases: TGTGCCAGCAGCCTGACCGCGGCGCTAGCGGGAGCTTATACCGGGGAGCTGTTTTTT. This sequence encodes CASSLTAALAGAYTGELFF.

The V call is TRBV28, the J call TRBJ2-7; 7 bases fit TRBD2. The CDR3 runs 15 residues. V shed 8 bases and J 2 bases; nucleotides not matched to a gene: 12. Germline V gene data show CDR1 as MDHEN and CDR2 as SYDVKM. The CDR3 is CASGGRLAGAYEQYF. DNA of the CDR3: TGTGCCAGCGGAGGACGACTAGCCGGGGCCTACGAGCAGTACTTC.

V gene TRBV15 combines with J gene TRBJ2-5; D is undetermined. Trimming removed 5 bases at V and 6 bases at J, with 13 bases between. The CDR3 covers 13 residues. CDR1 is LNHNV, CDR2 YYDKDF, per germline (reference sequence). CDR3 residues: CATSPVILQTQYF. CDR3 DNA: TGTGCCACCAGCCCAGTTATTCTCCAGACCCAGTACTTC.

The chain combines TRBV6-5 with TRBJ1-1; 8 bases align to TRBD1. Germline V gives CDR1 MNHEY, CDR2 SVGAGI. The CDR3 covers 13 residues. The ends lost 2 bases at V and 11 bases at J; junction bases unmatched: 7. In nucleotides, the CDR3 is TGTGCCAGCAGTTACGACGGACAGGGCTTGGCTTTCTTT. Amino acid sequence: CASSYDGQGLAFF.

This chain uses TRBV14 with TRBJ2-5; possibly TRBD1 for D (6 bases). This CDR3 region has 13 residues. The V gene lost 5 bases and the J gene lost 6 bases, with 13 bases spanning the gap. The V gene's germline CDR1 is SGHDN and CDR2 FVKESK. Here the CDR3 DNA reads TGTGCCAGCAGCAGGGGGACCGATCAGACCCAGTACTTC. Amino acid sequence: CASSRGTDQTQYF. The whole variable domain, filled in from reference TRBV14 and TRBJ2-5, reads EAGVTQFPSHSVIEKGQTVTLRCDPISGHDNLYWYRRVMGKEIKFLLHFVKESKQDESGMPNNRFLAERTGGTYSTLKVQPAELEDSGVYFCASSRGTDQTQYFGPGTRLLVL.

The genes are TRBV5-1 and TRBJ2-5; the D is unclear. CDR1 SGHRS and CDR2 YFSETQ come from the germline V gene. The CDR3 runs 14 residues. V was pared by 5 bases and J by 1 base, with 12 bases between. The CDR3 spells CASRPGQRQETQYF. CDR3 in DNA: TGCGCCAGCAGACCCGGGCAGCGCCAAGAGACCCAGTACTTC. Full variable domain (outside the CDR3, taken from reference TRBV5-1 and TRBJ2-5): KAGVTQTPRYLIKTRGQQVTLSCSPISGHRSVSWYQQTPGQGLQFLFEYFSETQRNKGNFPGRFSGRQFSNSRSEMNVSTLELGDSALYLCASRPGQRQETQYFGPGTRLLVL.

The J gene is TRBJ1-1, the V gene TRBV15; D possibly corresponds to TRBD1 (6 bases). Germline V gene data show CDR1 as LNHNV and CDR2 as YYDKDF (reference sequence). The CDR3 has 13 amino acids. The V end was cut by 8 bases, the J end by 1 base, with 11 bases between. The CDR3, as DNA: TGTGCCACCCGGGGGGCGCGGAACACTGAAGCTTTCTTT. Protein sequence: CATRGARNTEAFF.

CDR3 DNA sequence: TGTGCCAGCAGCTTAGCAGCGGGTAGCGCCCATTACTGGGATACGCAGTATTTT. It yields the protein CASSLAAGSAHYWDTQYF. The rearrangement joins TRBV7-8 to TRBJ2-3; D might be TRBD2 (6 bases). CDR1 SGHVS and CDR2 FQNEAQ come from the germline V gene. The CDR3 is 18 residues long. Trimming took off 0 bases at V and 6 bases at J, with 22 bases between the two ends.

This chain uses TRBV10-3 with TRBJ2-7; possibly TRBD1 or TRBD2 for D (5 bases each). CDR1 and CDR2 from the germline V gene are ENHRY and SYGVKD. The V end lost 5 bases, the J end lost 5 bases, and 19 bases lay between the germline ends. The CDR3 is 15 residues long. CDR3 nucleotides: TGTGCCATCAGTCCCGCTGGGGGAAGGGCAAACGAGCAGTACTTC. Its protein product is CAISPAGGRANEQYF.

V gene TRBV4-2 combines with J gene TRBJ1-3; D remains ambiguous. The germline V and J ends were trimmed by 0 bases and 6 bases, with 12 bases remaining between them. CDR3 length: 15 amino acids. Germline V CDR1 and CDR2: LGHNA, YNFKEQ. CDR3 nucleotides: TGTGCCAGCAGCCAAGATGGTCCGGGATTAAACACCATATATTTT. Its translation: CASSQDGPGLNTIYF.

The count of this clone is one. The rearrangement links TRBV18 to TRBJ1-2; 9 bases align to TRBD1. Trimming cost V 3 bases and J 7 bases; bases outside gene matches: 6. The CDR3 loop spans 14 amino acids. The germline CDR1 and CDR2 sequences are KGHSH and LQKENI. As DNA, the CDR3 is TGTGCCAGCTCACCGCCGGGACAGGGCACTGGCTACACCTTC. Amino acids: CASSPPGQGTGYTF.

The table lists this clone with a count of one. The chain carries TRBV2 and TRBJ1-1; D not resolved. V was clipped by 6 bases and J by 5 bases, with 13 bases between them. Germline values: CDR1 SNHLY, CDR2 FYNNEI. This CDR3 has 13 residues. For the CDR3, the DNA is TGTGCCAGCAGGGGGATAGGTTGGACTGAAGCTTTCTTT. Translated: CASRGIGWTEAFF.

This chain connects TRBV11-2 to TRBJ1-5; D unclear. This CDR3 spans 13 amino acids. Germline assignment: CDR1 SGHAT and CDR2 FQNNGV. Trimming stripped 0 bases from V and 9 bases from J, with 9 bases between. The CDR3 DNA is TGTGCCAGCAGCTTAGAGCTGGGGTTGCCCCAGCATTTT. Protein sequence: CASSLELGLPQHF.

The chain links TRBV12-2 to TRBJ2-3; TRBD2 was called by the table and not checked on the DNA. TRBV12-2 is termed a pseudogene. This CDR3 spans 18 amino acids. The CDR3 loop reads CASRCGGGRPDSTDTQYF. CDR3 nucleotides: TGTGCAAGTCGCTGTGGAGGCGGGCGCCCCGATTCCACAGATACGCAGTATTTT.

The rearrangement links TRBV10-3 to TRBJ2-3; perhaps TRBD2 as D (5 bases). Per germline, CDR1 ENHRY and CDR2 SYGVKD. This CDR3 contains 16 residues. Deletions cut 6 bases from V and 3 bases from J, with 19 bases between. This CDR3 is CAIRMDPRGETDTQYF. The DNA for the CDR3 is TGTGCCATCAGGATGGACCCACGGGGAGAGACAGATACGCAGTATTTT.

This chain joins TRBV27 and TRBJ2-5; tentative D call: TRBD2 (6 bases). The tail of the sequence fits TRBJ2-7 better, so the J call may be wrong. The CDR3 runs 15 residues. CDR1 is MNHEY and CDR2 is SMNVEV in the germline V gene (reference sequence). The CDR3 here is CASAARGGRSYEQYF. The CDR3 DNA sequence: TGTGCCAGCGCCGCGAGGGGAGGCCGATCCTACGAGCAGTACTTC.

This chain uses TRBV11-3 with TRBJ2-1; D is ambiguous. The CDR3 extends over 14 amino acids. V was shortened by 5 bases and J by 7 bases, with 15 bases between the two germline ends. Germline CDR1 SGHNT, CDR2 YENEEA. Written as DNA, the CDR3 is TGTGCCAGCAGCCCTCCGATCTCCCCTAATGAGCAGTTCTTC. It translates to CASSPPISPNEQFF.

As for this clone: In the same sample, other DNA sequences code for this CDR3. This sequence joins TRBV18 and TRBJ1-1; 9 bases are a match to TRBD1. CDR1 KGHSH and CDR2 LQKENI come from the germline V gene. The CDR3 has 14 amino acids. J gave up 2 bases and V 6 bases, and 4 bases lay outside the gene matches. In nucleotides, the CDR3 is TGTGCCAGCTCGCCGGGACAGGGAAACACTGAAGCTTTCTTT. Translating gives CASSPGQGNTEAFF.

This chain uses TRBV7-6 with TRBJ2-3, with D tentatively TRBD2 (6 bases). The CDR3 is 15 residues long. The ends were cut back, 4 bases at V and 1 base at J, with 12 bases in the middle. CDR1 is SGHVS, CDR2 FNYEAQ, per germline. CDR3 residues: CASSSLAERTDTQYF. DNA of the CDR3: TGTGCCAGCAGCTCATTAGCGGAACGCACAGATACGCAGTATTTT.

CDR3 in DNA: TGTGCCAGTAGTATCGAGGGTTACAATGAGCAGTTCTTC. Translated, it gives CASSIEGYNEQFF. The rearrangement joins TRBV19 to TRBJ2-1; D might be TRBD2 (5 bases). Germline assignment: CDR1 LNHDA and CDR2 SQIVND (reference sequence). The CDR3 is 13 residues long. The V end was cut by 3 bases, the J end by 4 bases, with 7 bases between.

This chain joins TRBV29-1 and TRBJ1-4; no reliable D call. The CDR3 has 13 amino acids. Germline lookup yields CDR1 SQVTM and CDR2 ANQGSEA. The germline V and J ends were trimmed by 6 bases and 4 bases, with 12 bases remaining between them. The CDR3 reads CSVSASGNEKLFF. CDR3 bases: TGCAGCGTATCGGCATCGGGTAATGAAAAACTGTTTTTT.

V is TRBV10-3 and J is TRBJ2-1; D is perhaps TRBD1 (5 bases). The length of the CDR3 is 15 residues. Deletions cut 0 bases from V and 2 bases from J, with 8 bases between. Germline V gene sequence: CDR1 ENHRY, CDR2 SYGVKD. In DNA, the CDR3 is TGTGCCATCAGTGAGTCTCTCAGGGCCTACAATGAGCAGTTCTTC. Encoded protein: CAISESLRAYNEQFF.

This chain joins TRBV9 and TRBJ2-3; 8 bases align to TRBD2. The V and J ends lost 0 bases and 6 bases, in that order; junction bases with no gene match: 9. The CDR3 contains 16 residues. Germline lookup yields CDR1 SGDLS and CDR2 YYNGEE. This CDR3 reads CASSVEALAVVDTQYF. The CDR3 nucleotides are TGTGCCAGCAGCGTAGAAGCACTAGCGGTCGTTGATACGCAGTATTTT.